This T cell receptor beta chain was identified in a study of cytomegalovirus exposure and HLA in healthy donors. Overall study context: A preliminary data release comprised tens of millions of unique TCRs obtained from HLA-typed donors. Among the approximately 400 genotyped donors, just over 80% were placed in the Caucasian-associated ancestry cluster.

CDR3 length: 14 amino acids. Per germline, CDR1 SGHVS and CDR2 FNYEAQ. J lost 2 bases, V lost 4 bases, and 3 bases had no gene match. 60 Vbeta and 13 Jbeta primers were used in PCR. Some clones are missing from TCRdb's copy, which holds only in-frame ones; the method was immunoSEQ multiplex PCR. The repertoire table contains around 70,000 clones. Note on this clone: The antigen is unknown.

General study points: Data from an earlier analysis indicated that most TCR beta V segments were productive either about 87% or about 30% of the time. A missense variant in DCLRE1C was later tied to TCR beta V- and J-gene trimming.

The sample comprised PBMCs. The TCR was taken from a middle-aged woman in good health and CMV-seropositive. The V and J genes are TRBV7-6 and TRBJ2-3; 7 bases agree with TRBD1. The CDR3 is CASSWGQSTDTQYF. The CDR3 DNA sequence: TGTGCCAGCAGCTGGGGACAGTCCACAGATACGCAGTATTTT.